The 9 T cell receptor beta chains below come from one sample, sequenced in a study of brain T cells in children with intractable seizures. Profiling relied on immunoSEQ multiplex PCR, and the TCRdb table lists in-frame clones only, not all of them. Of 300,000 to 400,000 clones listed, 85% to 95% are singletons. Time point meaning: blood from clinic visit 5 months post-surgery; TSC patient then seizure free. The sequencing used peripheral blood, collected roughly 5 months after surgery. These receptors originate from a boy under three years old with tuberous sclerosis and intractable seizures.

The V gene is TRBV4-2, the J gene TRBJ2-2, with TRBD2 matching over 16 bases. CDR3 length equals 19 residues. The trim removed 0 bases at V and 2 bases at J, leaving 3 bases unmatched. The germline gives CDR1 LGHNA, CDR2 YNFKEQ. In DNA, the CDR3 is TGTGCCAGCAGCCAAGAGGGACTAGCGGGGGGGTTTAACACCGGGGAGCTGTTTTTT. Translation: CASSQEGLAGGFNTGELFF.

The chain carries TRBV4-1 and TRBJ1-2; the match to TRBD1 covers 7 bases. Germline CDR1 and CDR2: MGHRA and YSYEKL. The CDR3 is 13 residues long. The V and J ends lost 1 base and 7 bases, in that order; junction bases with no gene match: 3. CDR3 residues: CASSQGTGSGYTF. CDR3 sequence (DNA): TGCGCCAGCAGCCAAGGGACAGGTAGTGGCTACACCTTC.

This clone has just one count. This rearrangement joins TRBV27 to TRBJ1-2; 7 bases align to TRBD1. The CDR3 is made up of 14 amino acids. J gave up 8 bases and V 5 bases, and 11 bases lay outside the gene matches. The germline CDR1 and CDR2 sequences are MNHEY and SMNVEV (reference sequence). CDR3 DNA: TGTGCCAGCAGTCCATCGGACAGGATGGGCGGCTACACCTTC. Translated: CASSPSDRMGGYTF.

This sequence joins TRBV2 and TRBJ2-7; 10 bases are a match to TRBD2. The CDR3 runs 17 residues. Germline CDR1 SNHLY, CDR2 FYNNEI. The V and J ends lost 5 bases and 4 bases, in that order; junction bases with no gene match: 14. Here the CDR3 DNA reads TGTGCCAGCAGTTTCCGCCAAGATGGGACTAGCGAGTACGAGCAGTACTTC. The encoded protein is CASSFRQDGTSEYEQYF.

This chain joins TRBV9 and TRBJ1-4, with 7 bases matching TRBD1. This CDR3 spans 14 amino acids. Losses at the gene ends were 4 bases for V and 3 bases for J; bases not matched to a gene: 3. CDR1 is SGDLS and CDR2 is YYNGEE in the germline V gene. Written as DNA, the CDR3 is TGTGCCAGCAGCATGACAGGGTCTAATGAAAAACTGTTTTTT. Translating gives CASSMTGSNEKLFF.

The chain has TRBV7-3 and TRBJ1-1, with a weak D call TRBD1 (5 bases). The germline V and J ends were trimmed by 8 bases and 1 base, with 8 bases remaining between them. The V gene's germline CDR1 is SGHTA and CDR2 FQGTGA. The CDR3 extends over 12 amino acids. The DNA of the CDR3 is TGTGCCAGCCGGGACGCGAACACTGAAGCTTTCTTT. Translation: CASRDANTEAFF.

This sequence joins TRBV12-5 and TRBJ1-5; 7 positions agree with TRBD1. Germline V gene sequence: CDR1 LGHNT, CDR2 FRNRAP. This CDR3 comprises 17 residues. With 0 bases clipped from V and 1 base from J, the junction kept 6 bases outside the gene matches. CDR3 coding DNA: TGTGCTAGTGGTTTGGTTCCCGGGACAGCCAGCAATCAGCCCCAGCATTTT. Amino acids: CASGLVPGTASNQPQHF.

The chain recombines TRBV30 with TRBJ2-2, with D perhaps assigned TRBD1 or TRBD2 (5 bases each). This CDR3 spans 17 amino acids. CDR1 and CDR2 from the germline V gene are GTSNPN and SVGIG (reference sequence). V was pared by 2 bases and J by 5 bases, with 21 bases between. The CDR3 here is CAWSFVGAGPTTGELFF. CDR3 DNA sequence: TGTGCCTGGAGTTTCGTCGGGGCAGGGCCTACGACCGGGGAGCTGTTTTTT. The whole variable domain, remainder taken from reference TRBV30 and TRBJ2-2, is SQTIHQWPATLVQPVGSPLSLECTVEGTSNPNLYWYRQAAGRGLQLLFYSVGIGQISSEVPQNLSASRPQDRQFILSSKKLLLSDSGFYLCAWSFVGAGPTTGELFFGEGSRLTVL.

This chain connects TRBV11-3 to TRBJ2-1; D perhaps matches TRBD2 (6 bases). The CDR3 has 15 residues. The V gene lost 5 bases and the J gene lost 4 bases, with 15 bases spanning the gap. Germline V CDR1 and CDR2: SGHNT, YENEEA. The chain's CDR3 is CASSQDSGEYNEQFF. CDR3 nucleotides: TGTGCCAGCAGCCAGGATTCGGGAGAATACAATGAGCAGTTCTTC.